Detailed here is one T cell receptor beta chain. Its antigen is currently unknown. The germline V gene has CDR1 SGHKS and CDR2 YYEKEE (reference sequence). CDR3 length: 14 amino acids. The donors, aged about 6 to 95, were healthy Caucasians from Russia. The sample belongs to a study of blood T cells in healthy people across ages. Regarding the study as a whole: It was held that the diversity estimates obtained from one million T cells were underestimates. Getting older went along with TCR beta diversity per million T cells dropping roughly linearly.

The authors ran a second PCR of about 7 to 11 cycles using a sample-barcoded 5' primer and a J-beta primer mix. Paired-end reads containing CDR3 totaled no fewer than 3 million for each sample. A single record per CDR3 protein comes from TCRdb applying MiXCR to the 5' RACE reads. The sample shows roughly 1.7 million distinct CDR3 sequences, 30% to 35% of them seen only once. The sample was blood. This sequence was found in a woman aged 30 to 39 in good health. J is TRBJ2-4 and V is TRBV5-5; TRBD2 is a possible D gene (5 bases). The DNA end favors TRBJ2-7, so the J call may be wrong. The DNA for the CDR3 is TGTGCCAGCAGCCTCCTTTACGGGGTCTACGAGCAGTACTTC. Protein sequence: CASSLLYGVYEQYF.